These 30 T cell receptor beta chains share one sample of origin, sequenced in a study of T-cell reconstitution after alpha-beta-depleted transplantation in children. Unique molecular identifiers were used in preparing the TCRbeta library. TCRdb re-called the PCR reads with MiXCR, one entry per CDR3 protein. The table records approximately 630,000 distinct CDR3 sequences, around 13% of them present only once. The sample here was PBMCs, taken before TCRalphabeta/CD19-depleted stem cell transplant. The receptors were sampled from a girl aged 2 to 10 with congenital amegakaryocytic thrombocytopenia, due to receive a stem cell transplant.

This clonotype was recorded a few times. V usage is TRBV20-1 and J usage is TRBJ2-7; no clear D gene. The germline V gene has CDR1 DFQATT and CDR2 SNEGSKA (reference sequence). V dropped 6 bases and J dropped 3 bases, with 15 bases sitting between them. The CDR3 consists of 13 residues. The CDR3 bases are TGCAGTGCCGCCGAGGCAGGCCTCTACGAGCAGTACTTC. Its protein is CSAAEAGLYEQYF.

In its sample, this clonotype was seen many times. In nucleotides, the CDR3 is TGTGCCATCGGTCTTGGGGCGGCGGACACTGAAGCTTTCTTT. Translation: CAIGLGAADTEAFF. The J gene is TRBJ1-1, the V gene TRBV10-3; tentatively, D is TRBD1 (5 bases). Germline CDR1 is ENHRY and CDR2 is SYGVKD. Deletions cut 8 bases from V and 3 bases from J, with 16 bases between. There are 14 residues in the CDR3.

The chain recombines TRBV18 with TRBJ2-2; 8 bases align to TRBD2. J gave up 1 base and V 1 base, and 5 bases lay outside the gene matches. Germline V gene sequence: CDR1 KGHSH, CDR2 LQKENI. The CDR3 contains 17 residues. In DNA, the CDR3 is TGTGCCAGCTCACCACGGTCAAGCGGGAGGAACACCGGGGAGCTGTTTTTT. It specifies CASSPRSSGRNTGELFF.

Many counts were recorded for this clonotype. J is TRBJ2-3 and V is TRBV20-1; 12 nucleotides align to TRBD2. V lost 5 bases to trimming and J lost 2 bases; unmatched junction nucleotides: 2. This CDR3 is built from 14 residues. Per the germline V gene, CDR1 is DFQATT and CDR2 is SNEGSKA (reference sequence). CDR3 region: CSALAGGTTDTQYF. DNA of the CDR3: TGCAGTGCTCTAGCGGGAGGGACCACAGATACGCAGTATTTT.

This clonotype was seen repeatedly, ten times or more. This chain connects TRBV7-2 to TRBJ1-6, with D uncertain. Per germline, CDR1 SGHTA and CDR2 FQGNSA. The CDR3 is made up of 14 amino acids. V lost 0 bases and J 6 bases, leaving 6 bases between the germline ends. CDR3 coding DNA: TGTGCCAGCAGCTTAGCGGGAGCTAATTCACCCCTCCACTTT. Its translation is CASSLAGANSPLHF.

This clonotype was recorded at least ten times. CDR3 nucleotide sequence: TGCAGTGCTAGAGTTGGGGGGACCTACGAGCAGTACTTC. It codes for CSARVGGTYEQYF. The chain employs TRBV20-1 and TRBJ2-7, with D tentatively TRBD2 (6 bases). The CDR3 has 13 amino acids. Deletions cut 1 base from V and 2 bases from J, with 9 bases between. The germline gives CDR1 DFQATT, CDR2 SNEGSKA (reference sequence).

This clonotype was recorded at least ten times. V and J are TRBV4-2 and TRBJ2-1; TRBD2 agrees at 12 bases. Germline trimming cut 1 base from V and 4 bases from J; bases unmatched to any gene: 14. Germline CDR1 reads LGHNA; CDR2 reads YNFKEQ. The CDR3 runs 20 residues. The CDR3 loop reads CASSQVWISSGRAGYNEQFF. The CDR3, as DNA: TGTGCCAGCAGCCAAGTCTGGATATCTAGCGGGAGGGCCGGGTACAATGAGCAGTTCTTC.

This clonotype came up many times. The CDR3 DNA sequence: TGTGCCAGCAGTCAGTCAGTCATGAACACTGAAGCTTTCTTT. Protein sequence: CASSQSVMNTEAFF. The J gene is TRBJ1-1, the V gene TRBV25-1; D remains ambiguous. The V gene lost 5 bases and the J gene lost 0 bases, with 10 bases spanning the gap. The length of the CDR3 is 14 residues. The germline gives CDR1 MGHDK, CDR2 SYGVNS. Full variable domain (missing parts from reference TRBV25-1 and TRBJ1-1): EADIYQTPRYLVIGTGKKITLECSQTMGHDKMYWYQQDPGMELHLIHYSYGVNSTEKGDLSSESTVSRIRTEHFPLTLESARPSHTSQYLCASSQSVMNTEAFFGQGTRLTVV.

This clonotype was observed a handful of times. The genes are TRBV11-2 and TRBJ2-3; D perhaps matches TRBD1 (5 bases). The CDR3 length is 14 residues. Germline V gene data show CDR1 as SGHAT and CDR2 as FQNNGV. V was trimmed by 1 base and J by 5 bases, leaving 10 bases between them. DNA of the CDR3: TGTGCCAGCAGCTTAGCAGGGTTAGAAGATACGCAGTATTTT. It translates to CASSLAGLEDTQYF.

This clonotype was picked up a small number of times. The chain recombines TRBV30 with TRBJ2-2; no reliable D call. Deletions cut 3 bases from V and 7 bases from J, with 15 bases between. The CDR3 has 14 residues. Germline V gene sequence: CDR1 GTSNPN, CDR2 SVGIG (reference sequence). CDR3 sequence reads: CAWSLRSTGGELFF. The CDR3 nucleotides read TGTGCCTGGAGCTTAAGGAGTACGGGCGGGGAGCTGTTTTTT.

This clonotype was detected ten times or more. The CDR3 protein is CASSLTILAGSYNEQFF. The CDR3 DNA sequence: TGTGCCAGCAGCCTAACGATCCTAGCGGGATCCTACAATGAGCAGTTCTTC. The chain employs TRBV4-2 and TRBJ2-1, with 9 bases that match TRBD2. Per the germline V gene, CDR1 is LGHNA and CDR2 is YNFKEQ. The CDR3 loop spans 17 amino acids. J lost 1 base, V lost 4 bases, and 8 bases had no gene match.

V usage is TRBV18 and J usage is TRBJ2-7, with 8 nucleotides matching TRBD1. Per germline, CDR1 KGHSH and CDR2 LQKENI. CDR3 length: 12 amino acids. Trimming cost V 5 bases and J 6 bases; bases outside gene matches: 3. The CDR3: CASSNGQGEQYF. The CDR3 nucleotides read TGTGCCAGCTCAAACGGACAGGGCGAGCAGTACTTC. Complete variable domain (other parts from reference TRBV18 and TRBJ2-7): NAGVMQNPRHLVRRRGQEARLRCSPMKGHSHVYWYRQLPEEGLKFMVYLQKENIIDESGMPKERFSAEFPKEGPSILRIQQVVRGDSAAYFCASSNGQGEQYFGPGTRLTVT.

This clonotype was picked up many times. The CDR3: CAISELAGGHNEQFF. In nucleotides, the CDR3 is TGTGCCATCAGTGAGTTAGCGGGAGGTCACAATGAGCAGTTCTTC. The J gene is TRBJ2-1, the V gene TRBV10-3; 10 bases fit TRBD2. Germline CDR1 and CDR2: ENHRY and SYGVKD. J gave up 5 bases and V 1 base, and 2 bases lay outside the gene matches. The CDR3 is 15 residues long.

The chain recombines TRBV20-1 with TRBJ2-1, with D tentatively TRBD2 (5 bases). Trimming took off 6 bases at V and 1 base at J, with 13 bases between the two ends. The germline CDR1 and CDR2 sequences are DFQATT and SNEGSKA (reference sequence). This CDR3 contains 14 residues. The CDR3 bases are TGCAGTGCCCCGGACTTCTTGTCCTACAATGAGCAGTTCTTC. Protein sequence: CSAPDFLSYNEQFF.

This clonotype was recorded a few times. The chain is built from TRBV4-1 and TRBJ2-1; D not certain. CDR1 is MGHRA and CDR2 is YSYEKL in the germline V gene. This CDR3 is built from 19 residues. Trimming removed 1 base from V and 5 bases from J, with 24 bases in between. CDR3 protein: CASSQVVSRPPEPHNEQFF. CDR3 sequence (DNA): TGCGCCAGCAGCCAAGTTGTCAGTAGGCCCCCAGAACCACACAATGAGCAGTTCTTC.

This clonotype has just a few counts. This chain links TRBV20-1 with TRBJ2-7, with 13 bases aligning to TRBD2. Germline lookup yields CDR1 DFQATT and CDR2 SNEGSKA (reference sequence). V lost 2 bases, J lost 5 bases, and 12 bases stayed unmatched. The CDR3 is 17 residues long. CDR3 amino acids: CSARLGARTSGRDEQYF. The CDR3 region has the DNA TGCAGTGCTAGACTGGGGGCCCGGACTAGCGGGAGAGACGAGCAGTACTTC.

This clonotype appeared a few times. The V gene is TRBV5-1, the J gene TRBJ2-7; D ambiguous. The CDR3 length is 14 residues. Germline V CDR1 and CDR2: SGHRS, YFSETQ. Trimming left V 0 bases short and J 3 bases short, with 10 bases between. DNA of the CDR3: TGCGCCAGCAGCTTGGATAACGGAGTCTACGAGCAGTACTTC. Encoded protein: CASSLDNGVYEQYF.

This clonotype was detected ten times or more. The rearrangement joins TRBV5-1 to TRBJ1-4; possibly TRBD1 for D (5 bases). The germline CDR1 and CDR2 sequences are SGHRS and YFSETQ. The CDR3 runs to 13 residues. Trimming pared 0 bases from V and 5 bases from J, leaving 5 bases between. The CDR3 DNA reads TGCGCCAGCAGCTTGGACAGGAATGAAAAACTGTTTTTT. It specifies CASSLDRNEKLFF. The full variable domain, its missing parts supplied by reference TRBV5-1 and TRBJ1-4, is KAGVTQTPRYLIKTRGQQVTLSCSPISGHRSVSWYQQTPGQGLQFLFEYFSETQRNKGNFPGRFSGRQFSNSRSEMNVSTLELGDSALYLCASSLDRNEKLFFGSGTQLSVL.

This chain links TRBV20-1 with TRBJ2-5; no clear D gene. The CDR3 loop spans 13 amino acids. Trimming removed 2 bases at V and 4 bases at J, with 11 bases between. Looked up from germline, CDR1 is DFQATT and CDR2 is SNEGSKA (reference sequence). CDR3 region: CSARHISRETQYF. As DNA, the CDR3 is TGCAGTGCTAGACACATCTCCCGAGAGACCCAGTACTTC.

This clonotype was counted ten times or more. V usage is TRBV29-1 and J usage is TRBJ2-7, with 10 bases lining up with TRBD1. The CDR3 consists of 14 residues. The germline gives CDR1 SQVTM, CDR2 ANQGSEA. J was trimmed by 4 bases and V by 6 bases; bases with no gene match: 9. The CDR3 DNA reads TGCAGCGTAGTACGACAGGGGGCTGGATACGAGCAGTACTTC. It codes for CSVVRQGAGYEQYF.

This clonotype appeared a few times. The V gene is TRBV5-1, the J gene TRBJ1-2; the D gene is possibly TRBD1 (6 bases). V was shortened by 5 bases and J by 13 bases, with 18 bases between the two germline ends. This CDR3 is built from 12 residues. Germline CDR1 reads SGHRS; CDR2 reads YFSETQ. CDR3 in amino acids: CASREGTGTTTF. The DNA for the CDR3 is TGCGCCAGCAGAGAAGGTACAGGGACCACCACCTTC.

This clonotype was detected a few times. The chain has TRBV6-5 and TRBJ1-2; D uncertain. V shed 0 bases and J shed 8 bases, with 7 bases lying between them. The V gene's germline CDR1 is MNHEY and CDR2 SVGAGI. The CDR3 covers 12 residues. CDR3 coding DNA: TGTGCCAGCAGTTACTCGAACGAAGGCTACACCTTC. Protein sequence: CASSYSNEGYTF.

Many counts were recorded for this clonotype. The J gene is TRBJ2-2, the V gene TRBV20-1; D is uncertain. The CDR3 is 15 amino acids. V shed 4 bases and J shed 8 bases, with 20 bases lying between them. Germline V gene sequence: CDR1 DFQATT, CDR2 SNEGSKA (reference sequence). The CDR3 sequence: CSAKRESPFWGELFF. The CDR3 DNA follows: TGCAGTGCTAAGCGCGAGTCCCCTTTTTGGGGGGAGCTGTTTTTT.

This clonotype was recorded only once. The junction departs from germline at one end; a sequencing error may be responsible. This rearrangement joins TRBV5-1 to TRBJ2-7; D call uncertain. The V gene's germline CDR1 is SGHRS and CDR2 YFSETQ. This CDR3 spans 13 amino acids. The CDR3 DNA reads TGCGCCAGCAGCTTGGCTGTATCCTACGAGCGGTACTTC. It translates to CASSLAVSYERYF.

This clonotype was detected ten times or more. The chain links TRBV4-2 to TRBJ2-3; no definite D call. Trimming pared 1 base from V and 2 bases from J, leaving 16 bases between. Germline CDR1 is LGHNA and CDR2 is YNFKEQ. The CDR3 runs 17 residues. CDR3 sequence: CASSQARAKALTDTQYF. The CDR3, as DNA: TGTGCCAGCAGCCAAGCGCGCGCAAAGGCCCTCACAGATACGCAGTATTTT.

J is TRBJ2-3 and V is TRBV29-1; 7 bases match TRBD1. CDR1 is SQVTM, CDR2 ANQGSEA, per germline. V was clipped by 3 bases and J by 2 bases; unmatched bases: 5. The CDR3 extends over 14 amino acids. As DNA, the CDR3 is TGCAGCGTTGATGGGACAGACGACACAGATACGCAGTATTTT. Protein: CSVDGTDDTDTQYF.

This clonotype was observed at least ten times. V and J are TRBV5-1 and TRBJ2-1; D gene uncertain. CDR1 and CDR2 from the germline V gene are SGHRS and YFSETQ. The V gene lost 0 bases and the J gene lost 10 bases, with 11 bases spanning the gap. This CDR3 spans 13 amino acids. The CDR3 reads CASSLAFGSEQFF. The CDR3 DNA sequence: TGCGCCAGCAGCTTGGCCTTTGGCAGCGAGCAGTTCTTC.

This clonotype was seen many times. The chain links TRBV6-2 or TRBV6-3 to TRBJ2-7; D is perhaps TRBD2 (6 bases). V was cut by 10 bases and J by 5 bases, with 15 bases left in between. The CDR3 spans 12 residues. The V gene's germline CDR1 is MNHEY and CDR2 SVGEGT. CDR3 bases: TGTGCCACCCTGACTAGGCTCCACGAGCAGTACTTC. Residues: CATLTRLHEQYF.

This clonotype was counted at least ten times. V is TRBV29-1 and J is TRBJ2-1, with D possibly matching TRBD2 (7 bases). V shed 1 base and J shed 4 bases, with 14 bases lying between them. Germline V CDR1 and CDR2: SQVTM, ANQGSEA. The CDR3 totals 15 residues. CDR3 DNA sequence: TGCAGCGTTGAAGGGGGGGCTAGCGGTTACAATGAGCAGTTCTTC. Amino acids: CSVEGGASGYNEQFF.

This clonotype was picked up many times. The rearrangement uses TRBV20-1 and TRBJ1-5, with 7 bases lining up with TRBD1. Germline V gene lookup returns CDR1 DFQATT and CDR2 SNEGSKA (reference sequence). V shed 0 bases, J shed 5 bases, and the junction held 7 bases outside the gene matches. The CDR3 runs to 15 residues. The CDR3 DNA reads TGCAGTGCTAGAGATTTGGAGGGGGCGGATCAGCCCCAGCATTTT. It encodes CSARDLEGADQPQHF.